One T cell receptor (beta chain) is described in this entry. Its antigen is not identified. The entry originates in a study of CD8+CD57+ T cells in acquired aplastic anemia. Study information: DNA from sorted CD4+ and CD8+ cells averaged approximately 3.2 ug.

Study-wide findings and caveats: Found in both controls and patients were 25 to 35 CD8+ CDR3 sequences.

V trimming: 0 bases; J trimming: 11 bases; junction bases outside the gene matches: 10. Looked up from germline, CDR1 is PRHDT and CDR2 is FYEKMQ (reference sequence). This CDR3 comprises 15 residues. Patients who underwent sequencing had shown CD8+CD57+ cell expansion by flow cytometry. Sampling of blood occurred while the patients had still received no therapy. The TCR beta profiling, which covered VDJ combination and CDR3 sequence, was carried out using genomic DNA as the template. From the reads, TCRdb called clonotypes with MiXCR, one entry per CDR3 protein. The sample shows approximately 260,000 distinct CDR3 sequences, 65% to 90% of them seen only once.

This rearrangement joins TRBV13 to TRBJ1-1; 9 nucleotides line up with TRBD1. Material: sorted CD4+, CD8+, or CD8+CD57+ T cells (not recorded which) from PBMCs. This receptor was identified in a human donor with aplastic anemia. CDR3 in amino acids: CASSLGDRGLDYAFF. The CDR3, as DNA: TGTGCCAGCAGCTTAGGGGACAGGGGCTTGGACTATGCTTTCTTT.